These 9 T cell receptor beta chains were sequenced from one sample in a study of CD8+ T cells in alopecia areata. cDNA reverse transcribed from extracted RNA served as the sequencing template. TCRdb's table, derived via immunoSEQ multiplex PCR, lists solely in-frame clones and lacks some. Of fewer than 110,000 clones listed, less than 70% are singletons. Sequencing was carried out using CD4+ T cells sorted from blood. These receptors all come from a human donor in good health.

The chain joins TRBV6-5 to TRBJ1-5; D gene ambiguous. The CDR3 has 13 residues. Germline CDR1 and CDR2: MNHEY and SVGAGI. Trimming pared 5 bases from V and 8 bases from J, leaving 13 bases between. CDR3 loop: CASSPNSAEPQHF. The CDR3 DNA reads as TGTGCCAGCAGTCCTAATTCAGCGGAGCCCCAGCATTTT.

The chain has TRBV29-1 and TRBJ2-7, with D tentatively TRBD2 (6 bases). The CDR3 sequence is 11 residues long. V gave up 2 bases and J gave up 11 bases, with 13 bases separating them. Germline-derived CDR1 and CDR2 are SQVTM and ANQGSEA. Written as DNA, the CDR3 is TGCAGCGTTGAAACGGGGGTAGGGAAGTACTTC. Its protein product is CSVETGVGKYF.

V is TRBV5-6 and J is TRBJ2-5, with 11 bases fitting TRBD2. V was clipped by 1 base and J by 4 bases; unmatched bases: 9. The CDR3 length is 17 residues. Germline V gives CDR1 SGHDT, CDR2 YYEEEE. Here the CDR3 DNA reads TGTGCCAGCAGCTTGCCCCTTCTAGCGGGGGGAACAGAGACCCAGTACTTC. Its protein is CASSLPLLAGGTETQYF.

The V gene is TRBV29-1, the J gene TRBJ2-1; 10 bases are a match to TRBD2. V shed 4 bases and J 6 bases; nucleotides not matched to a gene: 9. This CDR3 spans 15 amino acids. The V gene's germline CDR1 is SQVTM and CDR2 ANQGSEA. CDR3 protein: CSVGTASGGVNEQFF. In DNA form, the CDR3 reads TGCAGCGTTGGAACCGCTAGCGGGGGAGTCAATGAGCAGTTCTTC.

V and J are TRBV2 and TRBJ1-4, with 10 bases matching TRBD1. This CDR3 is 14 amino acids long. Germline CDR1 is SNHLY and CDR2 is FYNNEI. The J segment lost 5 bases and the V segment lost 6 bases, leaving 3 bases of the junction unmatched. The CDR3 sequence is CASRPGQGNEKLFF. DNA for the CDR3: TGTGCCAGCAGACCGGGACAGGGGAATGAAAAACTGTTTTTT.

CDR3 nucleotides: TGTGCCTGGAGCCCGACGGCCTCTGGAAACACCATATATTTT. Translation: CAWSPTASGNTIYF. This sequence joins TRBV30 and TRBJ1-3; D is ambiguous. This CDR3 is built from 14 residues. V shed 3 bases and J shed 0 bases, with 9 bases lying between them. Germline CDR1 GTSNPN, CDR2 SVGIG (reference sequence).

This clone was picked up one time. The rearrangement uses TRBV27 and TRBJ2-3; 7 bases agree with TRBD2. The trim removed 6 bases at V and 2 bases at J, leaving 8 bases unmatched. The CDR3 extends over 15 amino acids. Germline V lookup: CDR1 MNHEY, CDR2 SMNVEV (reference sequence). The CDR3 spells CASSRAGLNTDTQYF. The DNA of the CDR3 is TGTGCCAGCAGCAGAGCGGGGCTCAACACAGATACGCAGTATTTT.

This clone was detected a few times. Written as DNA, the CDR3 is TGTGCCAGCAGCAAATCCCCCGGACAGGGGCCCAACACTGAAGCTTTCTTT. It is translated as CASSKSPGQGPNTEAFF. The V call is TRBV21-1, the J call TRBJ1-1; no DNA check was done on the table's D call, TRBD1. TRBV21-1 corresponds to a pseudogene. This CDR3 contains 17 residues.

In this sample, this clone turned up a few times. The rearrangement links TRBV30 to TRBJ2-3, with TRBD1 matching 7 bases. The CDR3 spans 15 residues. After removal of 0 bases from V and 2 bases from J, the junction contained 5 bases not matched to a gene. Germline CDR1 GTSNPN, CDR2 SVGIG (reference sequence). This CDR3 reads CAWSVTGAVTDTQYF. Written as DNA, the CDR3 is TGTGCCTGGAGTGTAACAGGGGCTGTCACAGATACGCAGTATTTT.